Listed here are 25 T cell receptor beta chains from one sample, sequenced in a study of tumour-infiltrating T cells in Burkitt lymphoma. The protocol was immunoSEQ multiplex PCR, while the TCRdb copy is restricted to in-frame clones and leaves out a portion. Of about 50,000 clones in the sample, around 30% were seen once. Sample: tumor tissue. These receptors were collected from a human donor with Burkitt lymphoma.

The J gene is TRBJ2-7, the V gene TRBV5-4; tentatively, D is TRBD2 (7 bases). The CDR3 runs 14 residues. Germline-derived CDR1 and CDR2 are SGHNT and YYREEE (reference sequence). V was clipped by 2 bases and J by 3 bases, with 12 bases between them. This CDR3 is CASSFGGGVYEQYF. CDR3 bases: TGTGCCAGCAGCTTTGGGGGGGGCGTCTACGAGCAGTACTTC.

The genes are TRBV2 and TRBJ1-1; perhaps TRBD1 as D (6 bases). CDR1 and CDR2 (germline): SNHLY, FYNNEI. Trimming removed 6 bases from V and 0 bases from J, with 11 bases in between. CDR3 length: 14 amino acids. The CDR3 is CASRGQTMNTEAFF. In nucleotides, the CDR3 is TGTGCCAGCAGAGGACAGACCATGAACACTGAAGCTTTCTTT.

The chain recombines TRBV14 with TRBJ2-7; 9 nucleotides match TRBD1. The CDR3 consists of 16 residues. Germline CDR1 is SGHDN and CDR2 is FVKESK. Unmatched junction bases numbered 8, after V lost 3 bases and J lost 2 bases. DNA of the CDR3: TGTGCCAGCAGCCAGATTCCGGGGACAGGGACCTACGAGCAGTACTTC. It translates to CASSQIPGTGTYEQYF.

The chain links TRBV30 to TRBJ2-1, with D maybe TRBD2 (7 bases). This CDR3 contains 12 residues. V lost 2 bases to trimming and J lost 14 bases, with 16 bases between them. CDR1 and CDR2 from the germline V gene are GTSNPN and SVGIG (reference sequence). In nucleotides, the CDR3 is TGTGCCTGGAGTCGGGGGGTCGGGGACAAGTTCTTC. Amino acids: CAWSRGVGDKFF.

The V gene is TRBV7-8, the J gene TRBJ1-2, with unresolved D. This CDR3 spans 15 amino acids. The germline gives CDR1 SGHVS, CDR2 FQNEAQ. V was cut by 1 base and J by 6 bases, with 15 bases left in between. DNA for the CDR3: TGTGCCAGCAGCTTAGTTCTCTGGGGTCCGCATGGCTACACCTTC. This gives the protein CASSLVLWGPHGYTF. Filled out from reference TRBV7-8 and TRBJ1-2, the complete variable domain reads GAGVSQSPRYKVAKRGQDVALRCDPISGHVSLFWYQQALGQGPEFLTYFQNEAQLDKSGLPSDRFFAERPEGSVSTLKIQRTQQEDSAVYLCASSLVLWGPHGYTFGSGTRLTVV.

The chain combines TRBV28 with TRBJ1-6; perhaps TRBD1 as D (5 bases). Trimming took off 1 base at V and 7 bases at J, with 14 bases between the two ends. Per germline, CDR1 MDHEN and CDR2 SYDVKM. The CDR3 has 16 amino acids. CDR3 DNA: TGTGCCAGCAGTTTATTGTTGGGGGTAGGGAATTCACCCCTCCACTTT. It codes for CASSLLLGVGNSPLHF.

This clone was detected a few times. The chain is built from TRBV4-3 and TRBJ1-5, with 7 bases lining up with TRBD1. Germline V gene data show CDR1 as LGHNA and CDR2 as YSLEER. The CDR3 totals 15 residues. The V and J ends lost 0 bases and 5 bases, in that order; junction bases with no gene match: 4. This chain's CDR3 is CASSQDRRGHQPQHF. In DNA form, the CDR3 reads TGCGCCAGCAGCCAAGATCGAAGGGGGCATCAGCCCCAGCATTTT.

The chain links TRBV7-9 to TRBJ2-1, with no clear D. The CDR3 has 15 residues. Germline values: CDR1 SEHNR, CDR2 FQNEAQ (reference sequence). Trimming shortened V by 3 bases and J by 7 bases, and 16 bases separated the two germline ends. The CDR3 loop is CASSFRRDASNEQFF. As DNA, the CDR3 is TGTGCCAGCAGCTTTCGTCGCGATGCTTCAAATGAGCAGTTCTTC.

The rearrangement uses TRBV7-2 and TRBJ2-3, with D tentatively TRBD2 (5 bases). From germline, CDR1 is SGHTA and CDR2 FQGNSA. The CDR3 consists of 14 residues. V was pared by 1 base and J by 5 bases, with 10 bases between. The CDR3 sequence is CASSLGRTGDTQYF. The CDR3 DNA is TGTGCCAGCAGCTTAGGGCGGACTGGAGATACGCAGTATTTT.

The J gene is TRBJ1-2, the V gene TRBV5-4; 8 nucleotides match TRBD1. The CDR3 totals 17 residues. Germline CDR1 is SGHNT and CDR2 is YYREEE (reference sequence). The trim removed 1 base at V and 8 bases at J, leaving 16 bases unmatched. In nucleotides, the CDR3 is TGTGCCAGCAGCTTGTGGGGCAGGGGGCACGCGAGGCAAGGCTACACCTTC. It is translated as CASSLWGRGHARQGYTF.

The gene calls are TRBV4-1 and TRBJ2-7; 8 nucleotides align to TRBD1. CDR3 length: 15 amino acids. The V segment lost 4 bases and the J segment 3 bases; nucleotides outside the gene matches: 8. Germline V gene lookup returns CDR1 MGHRA and CDR2 YSYEKL. The CDR3 nucleotides are TGCGCCAGCAGCCCTGGACAGGGTGGCGACTACGAGCAGTACTTC. This translates into CASSPGQGGDYEQYF.

The chain carries TRBV20-1 and TRBJ2-5; possibly TRBD1 for D (6 bases). The CDR3 sequence is 11 residues long. Germline V CDR1 and CDR2: DFQATT, SNEGSKA (reference sequence). Trimming took 7 bases from V and 5 from J, leaving 11 bases between them. DNA of the CDR3: TGCAGTGAGGGACACGAGGAGACCCAGTACTTC. Translated: CSEGHEETQYF.

This chain links TRBV7-2 with TRBJ1-1; weak D call: TRBD1 (6 bases). V shed 1 base and J shed 11 bases, with 11 bases lying between them. The CDR3 is 12 residues long. The V gene's germline CDR1 is SGHTA and CDR2 FQGNSA. The CDR3 bases are TGTGCCAGCAGCTTAGGAGGGGGGTACGCTTTCTTT. Protein sequence: CASSLGGGYAFF.

This clone was seen more than once but under ten times. V is TRBV10-3 and J is TRBJ1-1, with unresolved D. The CDR3 consists of 13 residues. V lost 11 bases, J lost 1 base, and 14 bases lay in between. Germline values: CDR1 ENHRY, CDR2 SYGVKD. The CDR3 coding sequence is TGTGCCTCCGCGTGGACGCCGAACACTGAAGCTTTCTTT. It specifies CASAWTPNTEAFF.

This clone was seen a few times. CDR3 in amino acids: CASSLGQIKETQYF. The CDR3 nucleotides are TGTGCCAGCAGCTTAGGACAGATTAAGGAGACCCAGTACTTC. The rearrangement uses TRBV7-9 and TRBJ2-5; TRBD1 might be the D (5 bases). The length of the CDR3 is 14 residues. The V and J ends lost 1 base and 5 bases respectively, with 11 bases between them. From germline, CDR1 is SEHNR and CDR2 FQNEAQ (reference sequence).

CDR3 region: CASSQDTAASQLFF. CDR3 in DNA: TGTGCCAGCAGCCAAGATACAGCCGCGAGTCAGCTGTTTTTT. The chain uses TRBV4-2 and TRBJ1-4; the D is unclear. Germline loops: CDR1 LGHNA, CDR2 YNFKEQ. The V end was cut by 0 bases, the J end by 14 bases, with 16 bases between. CDR3 length equals 14 residues.

This clone was found a few times. V gene TRBV10-3 combines with J gene TRBJ1-2; the D gene is possibly TRBD1 (6 bases). CDR1 is ENHRY, CDR2 SYGVKD, per germline. The ends were cut back, 4 bases at V and 0 bases at J, with 6 bases in the middle. The CDR3 spans 13 residues. The CDR3 coding sequence is TGTGCCATCAGTGGGACAGCTAACTATGGCTACACCTTC. Translation: CAISGTANYGYTF.

This clone was detected a few times. The rearrangement joins TRBV18 to TRBJ2-7; possibly TRBD2 for D (7 bases). CDR3 length: 16 residues. V lost 2 bases to trimming and J lost 0 bases, with 14 bases between them. Germline V gene lookup returns CDR1 KGHSH and CDR2 LQKENI. Here the CDR3 reads CASSPAGAGSSYEQYF. In DNA, the CDR3 is TGTGCCAGCTCACCAGCGGGGGCCGGGAGCTCCTACGAGCAGTACTTC.

This rearrangement joins TRBV30 to TRBJ1-4; no definite D call. V dropped 0 bases and J dropped 8 bases, with 16 bases sitting between them. CDR1 is GTSNPN, CDR2 SVGIG, per germline (reference sequence). This CDR3 contains 15 residues. In DNA, the CDR3 is TGTGCCTGGAGTGTTCCGCAGGCCCCGGGGGAAAAACTGTTTTTT. This codes for CAWSVPQAPGEKLFF.

The rearrangement links TRBV4-3 to TRBJ1-2; a weak D match, TRBD1 (6 bases). Per the germline V gene, CDR1 is LGHNA and CDR2 is YSLEER. V lost 4 bases and J lost 5, with 17 bases in between. This CDR3 spans 15 amino acids. The CDR3 DNA is TGCGCCAGCAGCCCGGGGGACAAGGGAAGGTATGGCTACACCTTC. It yields the protein CASSPGDKGRYGYTF.

The CDR3 sequence: CSVEGGAHEQYF. CDR3 bases: TGCAGCGTGGAGGGGGGGGCCCACGAGCAGTACTTC. J is TRBJ2-7 and V is TRBV29-1; D might be TRBD2 (7 bases). Germline V CDR1 and CDR2: SQVTM, ANQGSEA. Trimming shortened V by 6 bases and J by 5 bases, and 14 bases separated the two germline ends. CDR3 length equals 12 residues.

V usage is TRBV7-3 and J usage is TRBJ2-2, with a tentative D call TRBD2 (6 bases). V was cut by 2 bases and J by 1 base, with 11 bases left in between. The germline CDR1 and CDR2 sequences are SGHTA and FQGTGA. CDR3 length equals 16 residues. The CDR3 region is CASSLDQAGNTGELFF. CDR3 DNA sequence: TGTGCCAGCAGCTTAGATCAAGCGGGGAACACCGGGGAGCTGTTTTTT. The full variable domain, its missing parts supplied by reference TRBV7-3 and TRBJ2-2, is GAGVSQTPSNKVTEKGKYVELRCDPISGHTALYWYRQSLGQGPEFLIYFQGTGAADDSGLPNDRFFAVRPEGSVSTLKIQRTERGDSAVYLCASSLDQAGNTGELFFGEGSRLTVL.

The gene calls are TRBV14 and TRBJ2-7, with D perhaps given as TRBD1 or TRBD2 (5 bases each). CDR1 is SGHDN, CDR2 FVKESK, per germline. The V end lost 1 base, the J end lost 2 bases, and 9 bases lay between the germline ends. The CDR3 spans 14 residues. DNA for the CDR3: TGTGCCAGCAGCCAAGGGGACGTAGCCTACGAGCAGTACTTC. Protein: CASSQGDVAYEQYF.

This clone was seen a handful of times. The chain links TRBV6-6 to TRBJ1-1; unclear D gene. CDR3 size: 13 residues. Trimming took 7 bases from V and 4 from J, leaving 13 bases between them. CDR1 is MNHNY, CDR2 SVGAGI, per germline (reference sequence). CDR3 region: CASTSSRVTEAFF. DNA of the CDR3: TGTGCCAGCACCTCGAGCCGGGTCACTGAAGCTTTCTTT.

This rearrangement joins TRBV10-3 to TRBJ1-6, with D tentatively TRBD1 (6 bases). This CDR3 spans 13 amino acids. V gave up 11 bases and J gave up 6 bases, with 14 bases separating them. The germline gives CDR1 ENHRY, CDR2 SYGVKD. Here the CDR3 DNA reads TGTGCCGCTTGGCCAGGGGCTAATTCACCCCTCCACTTT. Its translation: CAAWPGANSPLHF.